The rows below give T cell receptor beta chains drawn from one sample of a study of shared clonotypes between healthy human individuals. The table came from immunoSEQ multiplex PCR; TCRdb's copy has only in-frame clones and leaves some out. There are about 2.4 million clones in the sample; under 95% occur only once, and around 0.4% lies in the top ten. The sample comprised naive CD4+ T cells from PBMCs. All receptors derive from a man aged 18 to 30 in good health. Some clones in this sample may be carry-over from other donors' samples. Each CDR3 is given with its conserved first and last residue. Rows may omit the clone size; those that give it use once, few, many or a size class.

TRBJ1-5 once TRBV5-8 CASSLAREPQHF
TRBJ2-1 NA TRBV5-1 CASGQGANNEQFF
TRBJ1-3 NA TRBV5-4 CASSSQGHSGNTIYF
TRBJ2-5 NA TRBV4-2 CASTVTGASQETQYF
TRBJ1-6 NA TRBV9 CASSVGESPLHF
TRBJ2-1 NA TRBV4-1 CASSQSWTGDYNEQFF
TRBJ2-1 NA TRBV7-9 CASSSRSIDSYNEQFF
TRBJ1-4 NA TRBV30 CAWTPGTLSYEKLFF
TRBJ2-2 once TRBV6-5 CATRTNQNSGELFF
TRBJ2-6 NA TRBV5-1 CASSLPGQVPSGANVLTF
TRBJ2-1 NA TRBV29-1 CSGRGSAGGYNEQFF
TRBJ2-7 NA TRBV6-5 CASSYKGQQYF
TRBJ2-7 NA TRBV11-3 CASSLGQALGEQYF
TRBJ1-3 few TRBV7-8 CASSLVSGNTIYF
TRBJ1-2 NA TRBV9 CASSPTRRALLEGYTF
TRBJ1-2 NA TRBV28 CASSSPATNYGYTF
TRBJ2-2 NA TRBV11-2 CASSLRMGNTGELFF
TRBJ1-1 NA TRBV19 CASSINQGPQGAFF
TRBJ2-1 NA TRBV5-8 CASSSGTSGQGLNEQFF
TRBJ2-3 NA TRBV30 CAWILFPADTQYF
TRBJ1-5 NA TRBV7-9 CASSLAGGGQPQHF
TRBJ2-1 NA TRBV29-1 CSVGVIAGPDEQFF
TRBJ1-2 once TRBV27 CASSPDNYGYTF
TRBJ1-1 NA TRBV21-1 CASPRNTEAFF
TRBJ1-1 NA TRBV6-5 CASSYRDEGVDTEAFF
TRBJ2-3 NA TRBV9 CASSVGDSGSTDTQYF
TRBJ2-3 NA TRBV7-3 CASSVTSGRADTQYF
TRBJ1-2 NA TRBV6-6 CASSYRGQEIRYGYTF
TRBJ1-1 once TRBV5-1 CASSALQDPNTEAFF
TRBJ2-1 NA TRBV7-8 CASTPQGGPGNEQFF
TRBJ1-6 NA TRBV5-4 CASSLHSSGQGISPLHF
TRBJ2-6 once TRBV9 CASSVAPETGTLGANVLTF
TRBJ2-6 NA TRBV9 CASSAWASSGANVLTF
TRBJ2-2 NA TRBV5-4 CASSLAHTGELFF
TRBJ1-2 NA TRBV11-2 CASSFSTGGLYGYTF
TRBJ1-2 few TRBV7-6 CASSFSGEGYTF
TRBJ2-2 NA TRBV5-1 CASSRLQGQGSGELFF
TRBJ1-5 NA TRBV19 CASSIQGQNSNQPQHF
TRBJ2-5 NA TRBV7-2 CASSLVSSRQETQYF
TRBJ1-1 NA TRBV28 CASIGQGGRTEAFF
TRBJ1-1 NA TRBV12-5 CASKESGNTEAFF
TRBJ2-1 NA TRBV9 CASSVVTSGGNNEQFF
TRBJ2-2 once TRBV7-9 CASSLAQSANTGELFF
TRBJ2-2 NA TRBV6-5 CASREQGATGELFF
TRBJ2-5 NA TRBV29-1 CSVDPYGRETQYF
TRBJ1-3 NA TRBV28 CASSDPGGSSGNTIYF
TRBJ2-3 NA TRBV5-1 CASSLAFRPPTQYF
TRBJ2-1 NA TRBV5-1 CASSLDYYGTRGNEQFF
TRBJ2-7 NA TRBV5-1 CASSPGTGIAPYEQYF
TRBJ1-2 once TRBV6-5 CASSSGGGSGYTF
TRBJ2-2 NA TRBV28 CASRYPPGTSGRADGELFF
TRBJ1-5 NA TRBV5-1 CASSLGRADQPQHF
TRBJ2-2 NA TRBV30 CAWSVAAGELFF
TRBJ2-3 NA TRBV19 CASSIRTGPDTQYF
TRBJ2-7 NA TRBV7-9 CASSPRGASSYEQYF
TRBJ2-2 NA TRBV11-3 CASSSGVGLADTGELFF
TRBJ2-1 NA TRBV10-1 CASSLGSGLFNEQFF
TRBJ1-2 NA TRBV7-2 CASSRGDLDGYTF
TRBJ1-1 few TRBV7-7 CASSPIGITEAFF
TRBJ2-7 NA TRBV19 CASSMSSGPYEQYF